The rows below give T cell receptor beta chains drawn from one sample of a study of beta chain features in type 1 diabetes. Some clones are missing from TCRdb's copy, which holds only in-frame ones; the method was immunoSEQ multiplex PCR. The table includes over 350,000 clones, around 15% detected once. Sequencing input: naive CD4+ T cells from blood. Receptor source: a woman aged 18-29 years in good health. CDR3s include the opening cysteine and the closing phenylalanine or tryptophan. A D gene is named only where the DNA matches it firmly. Rows give clone size only sometimes, using once, few, many, or a class for an expanded clone.

TRBJ1-1 | NA | NA | TRBV2 | TGTGCCAGCAGGGCGGAGGCGGTGAACACTGAAGCTTTCTTT | CASRAEAVNTEAFF
TRBJ2-7 | NA | few | TRBV10-3 | TGTGCCATCTCCTCCTCCCTTAGACAGTCCTACGAGCAGTACTTC | CAISSSLRQSYEQYF
TRBJ2-5 | NA | few | TRBV18 | TGTGCCAGCTCGGACACGACGGGACTTTTGGCCCGGGAGACCCAGTACTTC | CASSDTTGLLARETQYF
TRBJ2-5 | TRBD2 | NA | TRBV11-2 | TGTGCCAGCAGCTTAGCGGGAGGGGAGACCCAGTACTTC | CASSLAGGETQYF
TRBJ2-3 | NA | NA | TRBV6-5 | TGTGCCAGCAAGTCAGAAGGCACAGATACGCAGTATTTT | CASKSEGTDTQYF
TRBJ1-3 | NA | NA | TRBV11-2 | TGTGCCAGCAGCAGCACTGGAAACACCATATATTTT | CASSSTGNTIYF
TRBJ2-5 | TRBD2 | NA | TRBV14 | TGTGCCAGCAGCCAAGATCTTACTAGCGAGAAGAAGACCCAGTACTTC | CASSQDLTSEKKTQYF
TRBJ2-7 | TRBD2 | few | TRBV7-9 | TGTGCCAGCAGCCGAGGGACTAGCGTATCCTACGAGCAGTACTTC | CASSRGTSVSYEQYF
TRBJ2-7 | TRBD1 | few | TRBV11-1 | TGTGCCAGCAGCTCCAGACAGGGCGGCGGCTACGAGCAGTACTTC | CASSSRQGGGYEQYF
TRBJ2-7 | TRBD2 | NA | TRBV9 | TGTGCCAGCAGCGTACGGGCTAGCGGCTACGAGCAGTACTTC | CASSVRASGYEQYF
TRBJ2-5 | TRBD2 | NA | TRBV5-1 | TGCGCCAGCAGCACACTAGCGGGAGGAGTCGTGGAGACCCAGTACTTC | CASSTLAGGVVETQYF
TRBJ1-4 | NA | NA | TRBV30 | TGTGCCTGGAGTGTTGAGTATGAAAAACTGTTTTTT | CAWSVEYEKLFF
TRBJ1-2 | NA | NA | TRBV25-1 | TGTGCCAGCAAGGGGCTCTATGGCTACACCTTC | CASKGLYGYTF
TRBJ2-1 | TRBD1 | few | TRBV28 | TGTGCCAGTACAGGGGTGTATGAGCAGTTCTTC | CASTGVYEQFF
TRBJ1-5 | NA | NA | TRBV18 | TGTGCCAGCTCACCCTGGACTGCCTACAATCAGCCCCAGCATTTT | CASSPWTAYNQPQHF
TRBJ2-7 | NA | NA | TRBV30 | TGTGCCTGGAGGCGGGGTCGGGAGCAGTACTTC | CAWRRGREQYF
TRBJ2-7 | NA | NA | TRBV28 | TGTGCCAGCAGTTTATCGAGAGAGCAGTACTTC | CASSLSREQYF